These T cell receptor beta chains were read from a single sample in a study of cytomegalovirus exposure and HLA in healthy donors. Clones were read by immunoSEQ multiplex PCR, and TCRdb kept only the in-frame ones, dropping some. The repertoire holds approximately 100,000 clones, with 75% to 85% as singletons. The sample consisted of PBMCs. Receptors originate from a woman aged 45-60 years in good health and CMV-seropositive. The CDR3 runs from the conserved cysteine through the conserved F or W. Fields, in order: V gene, D gene, clone size, J gene, CDR3 protein, CDR3 DNA. The D gene is left open where the match is weak. Expanded clones are given a class, and other clones once, few, many or no size at all.

TRBV7-9,.,.,TRBJ2-7,CASSSGGASYEQYF,TGTGCCAGCAGTTCCGGCGGCGCTTCCTACGAGCAGTACTTC
TRBV6-5,.,.,TRBJ1-1,CASSPGSEAFF,TGTGCCAGCAGTCCAGGGTCCGAAGCTTTCTTT
TRBV5-4,.,once,TRBJ2-3,CASSSGGDTQYF,TGTGCCAGCAGCTCCGGAGGAGATACGCAGTATTTT
TRBV7-9,.,few,TRBJ1-1,CASSLVAEAFF,TGTGCCAGCAGCTTAGTAGCTGAAGCTTTCTTT
TRBV6-1,TRBD1,.,TRBJ1-5,CASSVGWTGGGADSQPQHF,TGTGCCAGCAGTGTTGGGTGGACAGGGGGGGGCGCGGACAGTCAGCCCCAGCATTTT
TRBV4-1,.,.,TRBJ2-5,CASSPGLRETQYF,TGCGCCAGCAGCCCGGGACTCCGGGAGACCCAGTACTTC
TRBV27,.,.,TRBJ1-5,CASSFSSRGGWGNQPQHF,TGTGCCAGCAGTTTCTCCTCCCGCGGTGGATGGGGCAATCAGCCCCAGCATTTT
TRBV30,.,.,TRBJ2-5,CAWSGPGVEETQYF,TGTGCCTGGAGTGGGCCGGGGGTAGAAGAGACCCAGTACTTC
TRBV19,.,.,TRBJ1-2,CARQTGLTYGYTF,TGTGCCCGACAAACAGGCCTTACCTATGGCTACACCTTC
TRBV12-5,.,.,TRBJ1-2,CASGLAPRGGNGYTF,TGTGCTAGTGGTTTGGCCCCCCGGGGGGGGAATGGCTACACCTTC
TRBV29-1,TRBD2,.,TRBJ2-7,CSTWGLAGATYEQYF,TGCAGCACTTGGGGACTAGCGGGAGCTACCTACGAGCAGTACTTC
TRBV7-2,TRBD2,.,TRBJ2-3,CASNLAGGVTQYF,TGTGCCAGCAACCTAGCGGGAGGGGTTACGCAGTATTTT
TRBV18,.,.,TRBJ1-1,CASSPSSRGSLNTEAFF,TGTGCCAGCTCACCAAGCAGCAGGGGCAGTCTAAACACTGAAGCTTTCTTT
TRBV11-2,.,.,TRBJ2-3,CASSLGPRGTFTDTQYF,TGTGCCAGCAGCTTAGGCCCCCGCGGGACTTTCACAGATACGCAGTATTTT
TRBV7-3,TRBD2,.,TRBJ2-7,CASSQTPLAGGPSEQYF,TGTGCCAGCAGCCAAACCCCGCTAGCGGGGGGGCCAAGCGAGCAGTACTTC
TRBV7-7,.,.,TRBJ1-5,CASSLTRDQPQHF,TGTGCTAGCAGCTTAACGAGGGATCAGCCCCAGCATTTT
TRBV29-1,.,.,TRBJ1-3,CSVHTGTAVDTIYF,TGCAGCGTTCATACAGGGACCGCCGTGGACACCATATATTTT
TRBV19,TRBD2,.,TRBJ2-5,CASSISGGTRIGETQYF,TGTGCCAGTAGTATAAGCGGGGGGACGCGGATCGGAGAGACCCAGTACTTC
TRBV9,TRBD2,.,TRBJ2-5,CASSATSGGYQETQYF,TGTGCCAGCAGCGCCACTAGCGGCGGGTACCAAGAGACCCAGTACTTC
TRBV29-1,TRBD1,.,TRBJ2-3,CSLDGTGGGADTQYF,TGCAGCCTTGACGGGACAGGGGGTGGCGCAGATACGCAGTATTTT
TRBV2,.,.,TRBJ1-1,CASKEVQGRAEAFF,TGTGCCAGCAAGGAAGTACAGGGTAGAGCTGAAGCTTTCTTT
TRBV15,TRBD2,.,TRBJ2-1,CATSGTNYGSYNEQFF,TGTGCCACCAGCGGGACTAACTATGGCTCCTACAATGAGCAGTTCTTC
TRBV7-8,TRBD1,.,TRBJ1-1,CASSPATGVYVTEAFF,TGTGCCAGCAGCCCAGCCACAGGGGTCTATGTCACTGAAGCTTTCTTT
TRBV10-2,TRBD1,.,TRBJ1-4,CASSEARQGVHGEKLFF,TGCGCCAGCAGTGAGGCCAGACAGGGCGTGCACGGGGAAAAACTGTTTTTT
TRBV19,TRBD1,few,TRBJ1-1,CASSMRGQGWVNTEAFF,TGTGCCAGTAGTATGAGGGGACAGGGATGGGTGAACACTGAAGCTTTCTTT
TRBV19,.,.,TRBJ1-1,CASSLLMNTEAFF,TGTGCCAGTAGCCTTTTAATGAACACTGAAGCTTTCTTT
TRBV25-1,.,.,TRBJ2-3,CASSEQISTDTQYF,TGTGCCAGCAGTGAGCAGATTAGCACAGATACGCAGTATTTT